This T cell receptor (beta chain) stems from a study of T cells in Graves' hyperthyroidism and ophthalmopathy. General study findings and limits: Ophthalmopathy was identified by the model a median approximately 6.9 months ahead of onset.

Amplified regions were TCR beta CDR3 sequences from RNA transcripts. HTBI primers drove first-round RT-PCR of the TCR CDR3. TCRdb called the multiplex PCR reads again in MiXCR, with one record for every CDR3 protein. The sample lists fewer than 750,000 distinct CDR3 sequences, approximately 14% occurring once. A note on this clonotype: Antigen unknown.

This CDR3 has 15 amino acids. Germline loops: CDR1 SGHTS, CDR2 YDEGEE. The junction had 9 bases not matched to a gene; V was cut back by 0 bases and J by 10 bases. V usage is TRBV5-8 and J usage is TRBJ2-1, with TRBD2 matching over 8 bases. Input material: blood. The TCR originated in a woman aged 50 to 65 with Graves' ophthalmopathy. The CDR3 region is CASSLDAAGDGEQFF. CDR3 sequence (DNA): TGTGCCAGCAGCTTGGACGCAGCGGGAGATGGCGAGCAGTTCTTC.